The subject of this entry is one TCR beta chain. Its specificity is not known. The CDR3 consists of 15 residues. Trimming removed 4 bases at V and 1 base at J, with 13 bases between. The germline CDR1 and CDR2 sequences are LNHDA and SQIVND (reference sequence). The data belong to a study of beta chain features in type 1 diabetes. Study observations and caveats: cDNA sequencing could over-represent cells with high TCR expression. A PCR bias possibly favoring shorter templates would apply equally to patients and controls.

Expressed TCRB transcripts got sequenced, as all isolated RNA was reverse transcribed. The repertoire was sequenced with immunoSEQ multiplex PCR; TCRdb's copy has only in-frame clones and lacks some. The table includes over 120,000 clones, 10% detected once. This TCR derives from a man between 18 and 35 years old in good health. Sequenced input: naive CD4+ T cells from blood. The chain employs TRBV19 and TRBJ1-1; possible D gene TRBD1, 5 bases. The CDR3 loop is CASSTRLTANTEAFF. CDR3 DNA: TGTGCCAGTAGTACGAGGTTGACAGCGAACACTGAAGCTTTCTTT.